These T cell receptor beta chains were read from a single sample in a study of T cells after yellow fever vaccination. TCRdb redid the calling of the 5' RACE reads with MiXCR, one entry per CDR3 protein. This table has about 110,000 distinct CDR3 sequences, roughly 8.4% appearing once. Here the sequenced sample was CD8+ T cells sorted from PBMCs, taken 45 days after the yellow fever booster vaccination. Every receptor here comes from a man aged 30-40 years who received the YFV17D yellow fever vaccine. The CDR3 runs from the conserved cysteine through the conserved F or W. D genes are given only for firm matches. Where a row states a size, it is once, few, many or the class of an expanded clone; other rows omit it.

V gene	D gene	J gene	CDR3 length	clone size	CDR3 DNA	CDR3 protein
TRBV10-2	NA	TRBJ2-3	16	few	TGCGCCAGCAGAACTACAGACAGCGAGACCTCAGATACGCAGTATTTT	CASRTTDSETSDTQYF
TRBV7-6	TRBD2	TRBJ2-1	17	NA	TGTGCCAGCAGCCAGGGAGCGGGAGTCGAATGGCCCAGGGAGCAGTTCTTC	CASSQGAGVEWPREQFF
TRBV10-3	TRBD1	TRBJ2-7	16	few	TGTGCCATCAAATTAAAGACAGGGTCTTTTTTCTACGAGCAGTACTTC	CAIKLKTGSFFYEQYF
TRBV5-1	TRBD2	TRBJ2-1	15	NA	TGCGCCAGCAGCTTGTTCCCCGGGGGGGACAATGAGCAGTTCTTC	CASSLFPGGDNEQFF
TRBV7-9	NA	TRBJ2-7	17	NA	TGTGCCATGAGCCTCGGGGGAACTACAGGATCGAGGTACGAGCAGTACTTC	CAMSLGGTTGSRYEQYF
TRBV28	TRBD2	TRBJ2-1	14	many	TGTGCCAGCAAACTAGCGGGAGGGCCGGTTGAGCAGTTCTTC	CASKLAGGPVEQFF
TRBV7-6	NA	TRBJ2-5	15	few	TGTGCCAGCAGCTTGGGGCTGGGAGGACAAGAGACCCAGTACTTC	CASSLGLGGQETQYF
TRBV9	TRBD2	TRBJ2-1	12	few	TGTGCCAGCAGCGGTCGGGAGGGTGAGCAGTTCTTC	CASSGREGEQFF
TRBV3-1	TRBD2	TRBJ2-7	15	NA	TGTGCCAGCAGTCATAGCGGGAGCGCCCCCCCCGAGCAGTACTTC	CASSHSGSAPPEQYF
TRBV4-1	NA	TRBJ1-1	11	NA	TGCGCCAGCAGCCAAGATGAGGAAGCTTTCTTT	CASSQDEEAFF
TRBV7-2	NA	TRBJ2-1	15	NA	TGTGCCAGCAGCGCCCCCCCCAAGGTCCCCGGGGAGCAGTTCTTC	CASSAPPKVPGEQFF
TRBV12-3/TRBV12-4	NA	TRBJ2-1	13	many	TGTGCCAGCAGTTTCGACGTATTCAATGAGCAGTTCTTC	CASSFDVFNEQFF
TRBV28	NA	TRBJ2-3	16	NA	TGTGCCAGCAGTTGGCCAGGGACTGGTACCTCAGATACGCAGTATTTT	CASSWPGTGTSDTQYF